One and the same sample provided the 23 T cell receptor beta chains below, sequenced in a study of cytomegalovirus exposure and HLA in healthy donors. In the PCR, 60 Vbeta and 13 Jbeta primers were used. Here immunoSEQ multiplex PCR was the method, and the copy in TCRdb shows in-frame clones only, minus some. The data contain some 42,000 clones, 50% to 55% of them seen just once; the ten biggest clones take up over 10%. Sequencing used PBMCs. Every receptor here comes from a human donor in good health.

This clone has more than one count but fewer than ten. CDR3 in DNA: TGCAGCGCCAGGGGAGACTCCTACACCGGGGAGCTGTTTTTT. Translating it yields CSARGDSYTGELFF. The chain recombines TRBV29-1 with TRBJ2-2; D possibly corresponds to TRBD1 (6 bases). CDR1 is SQVTM and CDR2 is ANQGSEA in the germline V gene. The V gene lost 7 bases and the J gene lost 3 bases, with 15 bases spanning the gap. The CDR3 consists of 14 residues.

This chain joins TRBV6-6 and TRBJ1-5, with 10 bases fitting TRBD1. The CDR3 has 16 amino acids. With V trimmed by 2 bases and J by 4 bases, 5 bases remained unmatched. Germline assignment: CDR1 MNHNY and CDR2 SVGAGI (reference sequence). The CDR3 protein is CASSYGGGQGNQPQHF. Here the CDR3 DNA reads TGTGCCAGCAGTTACGGGGGGGGACAGGGGAATCAGCCCCAGCATTTT.

The chain is built from TRBV5-1 and TRBJ1-2; no reliable D call. V was trimmed by 0 bases and J by 2 bases, leaving 8 bases between them. CDR3 length equals 14 residues. Germline CDR1 is SGHRS and CDR2 is YFSETQ. CDR3 DNA: TGCGCCAGCAGCTTGGAGTGGGCGAACTATGGCTACACCTTC. This encodes CASSLEWANYGYTF.

This clone has just one count. The gene calls are TRBV27 and TRBJ1-5, with TRBD1 matching over 8 bases. This CDR3 comprises 16 residues. V gave up 4 bases and J gave up 7 bases; unmatched junction bases: 12. Germline loops: CDR1 MNHEY, CDR2 SMNVEV (reference sequence). CDR3 in amino acids: CASSSAGGHARQPQHF. Here the CDR3 DNA reads TGTGCCAGCAGTTCCGCAGGGGGCCATGCCAGGCAGCCCCAGCATTTT.

The chain employs TRBV5-5 and TRBJ1-2, with 10 nucleotides matching TRBD1. The CDR3 runs 14 residues. V shed 7 bases and J 8 bases; nucleotides not matched to a gene: 11. Germline V gene data show CDR1 as SGHKS and CDR2 as YYEKEE (reference sequence). The CDR3 bases are TGTGCCAGCGCCCTACATGACAGGGGGCGAGGCTACACCTTC. Protein sequence: CASALHDRGRGYTF.

V is TRBV14 and J is TRBJ2-1; 7 nucleotides align to TRBD2. The V segment lost 0 bases and the J segment 8 bases; nucleotides outside the gene matches: 7. This CDR3 region has 15 residues. Germline V gene lookup returns CDR1 SGHDN and CDR2 FVKESK. The CDR3 sequence: CASSQDEGGEDEQFF. The CDR3 bases are TGTGCCAGCAGCCAAGATGAGGGAGGGGAGGATGAGCAGTTCTTC.

CDR3: CASSTGLATNEQFF. The CDR3 coding sequence is TGTGCCAGCAGTACGGGACTAGCGACCAATGAGCAGTTCTTC. The chain couples TRBV2 to TRBJ2-1, with 10 positions matching TRBD2. The germline CDR1 and CDR2 sequences are SNHLY and FYNNEI. Unmatched junction bases numbered 4, after V lost 5 bases and J lost 6 bases. The CDR3 contains 14 residues.

The rearrangement uses TRBV7-2 and TRBJ1-5; TRBD1 matches at 7 bases. The V gene end was trimmed by 1 base and the J gene end by 9 bases; junction bases not matched to a gene: 12. The CDR3 is 16 amino acids. Germline V gene lookup returns CDR1 SGHTA and CDR2 FQGNSA. CDR3 in amino acids: CASSLGLGQGGRPQHF. The CDR3, as DNA: TGTGCCAGCAGCTTAGGCCTGGGGCAGGGGGGAAGGCCCCAGCATTTT.

The chain carries TRBV6-5 and TRBJ1-5; D not certain. Germline CDR1 and CDR2: MNHEY and SVGAGI. This CDR3 region has 14 residues. V dropped 5 bases and J dropped 2 bases, with 10 bases sitting between them. CDR3 DNA sequence: TGTGCCAGCAGTGAACAGATGGGCAATCAGCCCCAGCATTTT. It encodes CASSEQMGNQPQHF.

V is TRBV6-5 and J is TRBJ1-5; D unclear. Trimming shortened V by 6 bases and J by 1 base, and 13 bases separated the two germline ends. CDR3 length: 15 amino acids. Germline-derived CDR1 and CDR2 are MNHEY and SVGAGI. The CDR3, as DNA: TGTGCCAGCAGATCCAACACACCAAGCAATCAGCCCCAGCATTTT. It is translated as CASRSNTPSNQPQHF.

This clone was observed a handful of times. The V and J genes are TRBV6-5 and TRBJ1-2; D is perhaps TRBD1 (5 bases). CDR3 length equals 15 residues. V was shortened by 2 bases and J by 0 bases, with 10 bases between the two germline ends. Germline V gives CDR1 MNHEY, CDR2 SVGAGI. The CDR3 is CASSYDATANYGYTF. CDR3 DNA: TGTGCCAGCAGTTACGACGCGACAGCTAACTATGGCTACACCTTC.

This clone came up a few times. This chain uses TRBV6-1 with TRBJ2-1; 8 bases map to TRBD2. V dropped 6 bases and J dropped 13; count of bases not matched to a gene: 17. Germline CDR1 reads MNHNS; CDR2 reads SASEGT. This CDR3 has 15 amino acids. This CDR3 reads CASSPGGLARGIQFF. The CDR3 bases are TGTGCCAGCAGCCCAGGAGGACTAGCCCGGGGTATACAGTTCTTC.

Here the CDR3 reads CASSLDRDEQYF. CDR3 DNA: TGTGCCAGCAGCTTAGATCGGGACGAGCAGTACTTC. V gene TRBV5-4 combines with J gene TRBJ2-7, with no clear D. CDR1 is SGHNT and CDR2 is YYREEE in the germline V gene (reference sequence). Trimming cost V 2 bases and J 5 bases, with 8 bases left between them. The CDR3 contains 12 residues.

This clone was found a few times. The genes are TRBV6-5 and TRBJ1-2; the match to TRBD1 covers 8 bases. This CDR3 contains 16 residues. With V trimmed by 0 bases and J by 4 bases, 7 bases remained unmatched. Germline V gives CDR1 MNHEY, CDR2 SVGAGI. The CDR3 protein is CASSYSAGGLGYGYTF. The CDR3 nucleotides are TGTGCCAGCAGTTACTCGGCAGGGGGCCTTGGCTATGGCTACACCTTC.

There are a few counts of this clone. J is TRBJ2-7 and V is TRBV27, with 7 bases identical to TRBD2. Germline assignment: CDR1 MNHEY and CDR2 SMNVEV (reference sequence). This CDR3 region has 15 residues. The junction had 7 bases not matched to a gene; V was cut back by 3 bases and J by 2 bases. CDR3 in DNA: TGTGCCAGCAGTTTGGCGTGGGGGGGTCCCTACGAGCAGTACTTC. It translates to CASSLAWGGPYEQYF.

This clone has just a few counts. The chain joins TRBV25-1 to TRBJ1-4; the D is unclear. V was pared by 4 bases and J by 5 bases, with 8 bases between. The CDR3 covers 13 residues. The germline gives CDR1 MGHDK, CDR2 SYGVNS. For the CDR3, the DNA is TGTGCCAGCAGTGTCAGGTCCAATGAAAAACTGTTTTTT. Amino acid sequence: CASSVRSNEKLFF.

There are a few counts of this clone. The chain links TRBV21-1 to TRBJ1-5; the table's D call TRBD1 went unverified against the DNA. TRBV21-1 counts as a pseudogene. The CDR3 runs to 17 residues. This CDR3 is CASRPGTGSYSNQPQHF. DNA of the CDR3: TGTGCCAGCAGGCCCGGGACAGGGAGTTATAGCAATCAGCCCCAGCATTTT.

This chain uses TRBV18 with TRBJ2-1; a weak D match, TRBD2 (7 bases). The germline V and J ends were trimmed by 3 bases and 3 bases, with 15 bases remaining between them. Germline CDR1 and CDR2: KGHSH and LQKENI. CDR3 length equals 16 residues. The CDR3, as DNA: TGTGCCAGCTCACCGGCTCAGGGAGGGGGCTACAATGAGCAGTTCTTC. Amino acids: CASSPAQGGGYNEQFF.

This rearrangement joins TRBV9 to TRBJ1-3, with D possibly being TRBD1 (6 bases). The ends were cut back, 3 bases at V and 4 bases at J, with 14 bases in the middle. Germline CDR1 and CDR2: SGDLS and YYNGEE. The CDR3 runs 15 residues. CDR3 sequence: CASSGRWGQGNTIYF. The CDR3 nucleotides read TGTGCCAGCAGCGGGCGTTGGGGGCAGGGAAACACCATATATTTT.

As for this clone: The same CDR3 can be traced to other DNA sequences in this sample. The chain recombines TRBV14 with TRBJ2-1, with TRBD2 identical over 11 bases. After removal of 4 bases from V and 3 bases from J, the junction contained 14 bases not matched to a gene. Germline loops: CDR1 SGHDN, CDR2 FVKESK. The CDR3 extends over 19 amino acids. CDR3 DNA sequence: TGTGCCAGCAGCCCGGATCCGGTAGCGGGAGGGGGTAACTACAATGAGCAGTTCTTC. This sequence encodes CASSPDPVAGGGNYNEQFF.

This clone has only one observation. The chain employs TRBV5-4 and TRBJ2-3, with 10 bases identical to TRBD2. Germline V gene data show CDR1 as SGHNT and CDR2 as YYREEE (reference sequence). V dropped 6 bases and J dropped 1; count of bases not matched to a gene: 8. The CDR3 sequence is 16 residues long. CDR3 sequence: CASIFRSGGGTDTQYF. The CDR3 region has the DNA TGTGCCAGCATTTTTCGAAGCGGGGGGGGCACAGATACGCAGTATTTT.

The gene calls are TRBV6-6 and TRBJ1-5; 7 nucleotides line up with TRBD1. This CDR3 is 12 amino acids long. Germline values: CDR1 MNHNY, CDR2 SVGAGI (reference sequence). V lost 8 bases, J lost 7 bases, and 5 bases stayed unmatched. Written as DNA, the CDR3 is TGTGCCAGCTCTCGACAGGGACAGCCCCAGCATTTT. Its translation: CASSRQGQPQHF.

The rearrangement joins TRBV14 to TRBJ2-5; a weak D match, TRBD2 (5 bases). CDR1 is SGHDN and CDR2 is FVKESK in the germline V gene. This CDR3 region has 13 residues. Between the trimmed V and J ends, which lost 2 bases and 5 bases, there was a span of 9 bases. CDR3 loop: CASSQNPGETQYF. CDR3 nucleotides: TGTGCCAGCAGCCAAAACCCGGGGGAGACCCAGTACTTC.